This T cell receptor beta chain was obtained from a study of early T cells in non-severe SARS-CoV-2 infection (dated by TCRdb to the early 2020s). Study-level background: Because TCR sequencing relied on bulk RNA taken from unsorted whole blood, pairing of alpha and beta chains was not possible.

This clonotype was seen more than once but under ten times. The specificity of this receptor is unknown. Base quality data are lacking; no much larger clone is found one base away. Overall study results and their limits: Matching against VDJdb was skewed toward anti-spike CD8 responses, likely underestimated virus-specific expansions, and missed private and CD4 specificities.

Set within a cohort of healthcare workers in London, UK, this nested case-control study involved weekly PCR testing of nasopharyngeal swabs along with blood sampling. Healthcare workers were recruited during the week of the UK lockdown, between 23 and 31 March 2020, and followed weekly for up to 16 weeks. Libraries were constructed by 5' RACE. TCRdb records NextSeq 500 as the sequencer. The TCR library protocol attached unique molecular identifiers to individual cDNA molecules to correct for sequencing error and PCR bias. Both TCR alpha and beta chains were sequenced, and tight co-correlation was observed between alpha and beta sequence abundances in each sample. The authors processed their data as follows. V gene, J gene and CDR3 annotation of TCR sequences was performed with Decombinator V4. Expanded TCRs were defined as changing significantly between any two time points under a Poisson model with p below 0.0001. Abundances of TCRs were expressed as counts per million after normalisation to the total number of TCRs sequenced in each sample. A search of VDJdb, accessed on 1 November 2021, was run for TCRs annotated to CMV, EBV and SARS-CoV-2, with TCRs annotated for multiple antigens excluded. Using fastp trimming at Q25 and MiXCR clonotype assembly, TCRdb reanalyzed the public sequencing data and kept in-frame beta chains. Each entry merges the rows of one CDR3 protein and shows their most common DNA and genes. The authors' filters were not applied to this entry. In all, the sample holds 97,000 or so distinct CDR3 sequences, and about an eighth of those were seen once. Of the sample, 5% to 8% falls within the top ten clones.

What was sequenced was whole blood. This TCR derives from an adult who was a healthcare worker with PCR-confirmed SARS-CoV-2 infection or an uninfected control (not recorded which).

The DNA sequence is as follows: TGTGCCAGCAGCCAAGGACTAGCGGAACACACAGATACGCAGTATTTT. This codes for CASSQGLAEHTDTQYF. Rearrangement joined TRBV14 to TRBJ2-3; 9 middle bases align to TRBD2. From the cysteine through the phenylalanine, the CDR3 covers 16 amino acids. Only the CDR3 DNA stays, 48 bases, in frame from base 1. Reading the germline V gene gives CDR1 SGHDN and CDR2 FVKESK. From V the trimming removes 1 base and from J it removes 2 bases, while the gene matches leave 4 bases of the junction unaccounted for. Reference TRBV14 and TRBJ2-3 proteins supply the regions before and after the CDR3; the full variable domain is: EAGVTQFPSHSVIEKGQTVTLRCDPISGHDNLYWYRRVMGKEIKFLLHFVKESKQDESGMPNNRFLAERTGGTYSTLKVQPAELEDSGVYFCASSQGLAEHTDTQYFGPGTRLTVL.